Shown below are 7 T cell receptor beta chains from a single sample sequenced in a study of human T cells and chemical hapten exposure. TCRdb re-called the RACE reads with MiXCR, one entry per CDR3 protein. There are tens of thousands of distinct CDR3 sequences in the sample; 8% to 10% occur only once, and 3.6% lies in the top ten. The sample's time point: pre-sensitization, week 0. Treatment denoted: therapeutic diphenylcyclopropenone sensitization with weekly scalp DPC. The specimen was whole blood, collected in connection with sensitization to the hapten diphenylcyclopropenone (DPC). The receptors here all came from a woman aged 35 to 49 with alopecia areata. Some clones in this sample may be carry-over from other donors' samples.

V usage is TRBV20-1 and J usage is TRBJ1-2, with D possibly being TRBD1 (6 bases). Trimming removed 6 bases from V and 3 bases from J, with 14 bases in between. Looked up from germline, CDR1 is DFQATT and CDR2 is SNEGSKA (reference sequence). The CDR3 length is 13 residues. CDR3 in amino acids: CSARTDSYYGYTF. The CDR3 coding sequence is TGCAGTGCCCGGACGGACAGCTACTATGGCTACACCTTC.

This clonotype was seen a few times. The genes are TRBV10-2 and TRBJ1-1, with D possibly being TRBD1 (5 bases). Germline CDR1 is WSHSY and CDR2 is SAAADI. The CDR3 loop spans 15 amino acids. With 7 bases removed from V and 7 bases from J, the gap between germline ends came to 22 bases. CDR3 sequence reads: CASTVAGQRGGEAFF. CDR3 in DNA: TGCGCCAGCACTGTAGCGGGCCAACGGGGCGGTGAAGCTTTCTTT.

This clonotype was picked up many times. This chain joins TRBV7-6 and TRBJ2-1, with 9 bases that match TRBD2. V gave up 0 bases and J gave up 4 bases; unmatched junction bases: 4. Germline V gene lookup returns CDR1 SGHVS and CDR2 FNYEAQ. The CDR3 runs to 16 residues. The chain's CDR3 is CASSLASGGPYNEQFF. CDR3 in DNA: TGTGCCAGCAGCTTAGCCAGCGGGGGGCCATACAATGAGCAGTTCTTC. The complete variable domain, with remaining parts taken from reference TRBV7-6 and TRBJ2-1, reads GAGVSQSPRYKVTKRGQDVALRCDPISGHVSLYWYRQALGQGPEFLTYFNYEAQQDKSGLPNDRFSAERPEGSISTLTIQRTEQRDSAMYRCASSLASGGPYNEQFFGPGTRLTVL.

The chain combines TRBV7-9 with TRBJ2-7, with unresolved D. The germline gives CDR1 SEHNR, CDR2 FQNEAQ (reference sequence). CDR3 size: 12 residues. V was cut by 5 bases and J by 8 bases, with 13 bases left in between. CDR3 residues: CASSTRTLKQYF. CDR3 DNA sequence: TGTGCCAGCAGCACCCGGACGTTGAAGCAGTACTTC.

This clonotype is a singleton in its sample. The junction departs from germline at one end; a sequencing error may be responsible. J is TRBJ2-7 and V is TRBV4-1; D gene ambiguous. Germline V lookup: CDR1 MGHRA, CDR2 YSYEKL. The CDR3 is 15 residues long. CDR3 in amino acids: CASSHFTEISYGQYF. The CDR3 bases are TGCGCCAGCAGCCATTTTACAGAGATCTCCTACGGGCAGTACTTC.

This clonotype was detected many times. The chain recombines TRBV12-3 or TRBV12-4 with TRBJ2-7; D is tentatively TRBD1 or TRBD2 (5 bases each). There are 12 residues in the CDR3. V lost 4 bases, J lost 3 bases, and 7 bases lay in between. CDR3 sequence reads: CASSWDLYEQYF. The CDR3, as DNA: TGTGCCAGCAGTTGGGACCTCTACGAGCAGTACTTC.

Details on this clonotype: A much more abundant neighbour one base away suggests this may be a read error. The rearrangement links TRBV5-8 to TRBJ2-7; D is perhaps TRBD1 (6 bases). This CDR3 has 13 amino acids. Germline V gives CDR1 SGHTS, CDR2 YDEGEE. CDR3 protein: CAIDRDKTYKQYF. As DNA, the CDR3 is TGTGCCATCGACCGGGACAAGACCTACAAGCAGTACTTC.